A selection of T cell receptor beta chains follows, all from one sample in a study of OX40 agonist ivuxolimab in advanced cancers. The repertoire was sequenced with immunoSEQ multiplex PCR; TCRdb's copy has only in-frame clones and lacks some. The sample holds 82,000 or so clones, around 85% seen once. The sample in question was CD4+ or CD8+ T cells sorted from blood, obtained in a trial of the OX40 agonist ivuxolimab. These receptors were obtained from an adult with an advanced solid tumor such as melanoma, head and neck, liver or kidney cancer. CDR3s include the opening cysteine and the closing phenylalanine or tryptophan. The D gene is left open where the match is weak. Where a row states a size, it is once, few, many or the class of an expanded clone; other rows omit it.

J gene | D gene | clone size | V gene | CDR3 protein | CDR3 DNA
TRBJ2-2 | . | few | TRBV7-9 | CASSPGNTGELFF | TGTGCCAGCAGCCCAGGGAACACCGGGGAGCTGTTTTTT
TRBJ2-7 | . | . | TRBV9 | CASSVRGGPYEQYF | TGTGCCAGCAGCGTACGAGGGGGTCCATACGAGCAGTACTTC
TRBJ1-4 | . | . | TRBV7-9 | CASSYPATNEKLFF | TGTGCCAGCAGCTACCCGGCGACTAATGAAAAACTGTTTTTT
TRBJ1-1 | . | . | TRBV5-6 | CASSFLGETEAFF | TGTGCCAGCAGCTTCTTGGGGGAAACTGAAGCTTTCTTT
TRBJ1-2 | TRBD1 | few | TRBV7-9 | CASSRGQGGNYGYTF | TGTGCCAGCAGCCGAGGACAGGGTGGGAACTATGGCTACACCTTC
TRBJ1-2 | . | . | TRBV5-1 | CASSLHREMEGYTF | TGCGCCAGCAGCCTTCACAGGGAAATGGAAGGCTACACCTTC
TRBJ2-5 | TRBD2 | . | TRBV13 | CASSQRTSGGGQETQYF | TGTGCCAGCAGCCAACGGACTAGCGGGGGGGGCCAAGAGACCCAGTACTTC
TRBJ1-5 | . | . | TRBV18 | CASSAQGFDQPQHF | TGTGCCAGCTCAGCACAGGGATTTGATCAGCCCCAGCATTTT
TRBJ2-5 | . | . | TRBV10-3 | CAISESGEQETQYF | TGTGCCATCAGTGAGTCCGGGGAACAAGAGACCCAGTACTTC
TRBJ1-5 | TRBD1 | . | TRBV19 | CASRAGTVQPQHF | TGTGCCAGTAGAGCCGGGACAGTACAGCCCCAGCATTTT
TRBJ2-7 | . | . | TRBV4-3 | CASSRQPRDSYEQYF | TGCGCCAGCAGCCGACAACCCCGGGACTCCTACGAGCAGTACTTC
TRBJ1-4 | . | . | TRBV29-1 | CSVDLNEKLFF | TGCAGCGTTGATTTGAATGAAAAACTGTTTTTT
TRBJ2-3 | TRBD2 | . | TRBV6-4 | CASSDHWTSGASTDTQYF | TGTGCCAGCAGTGACCATTGGACTAGCGGGGCCAGCACAGATACGCAGTATTTT
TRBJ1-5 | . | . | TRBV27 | CASSWAGNQPQHF | TGTGCCAGCAGTTGGGCGGGTAATCAGCCCCAGCATTTT
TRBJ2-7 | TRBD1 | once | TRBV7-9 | CASSLGQSSYEQYF | TGTGCCAGCAGCTTGGGACAGAGCTCCTACGAGCAGTACTTC
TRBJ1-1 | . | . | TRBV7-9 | CASSFRSGDAHTEAFF | TGTGCCAGCAGCTTCAGGTCAGGGGACGCACACACTGAAGCTTTCTTT
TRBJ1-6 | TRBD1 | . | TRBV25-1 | CASSETRDRWSPLHF | TGTGCCAGCAGTGAGACCCGGGACAGATGGTCACCCCTCCACTTT
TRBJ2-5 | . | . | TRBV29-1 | CSVRTDQETQYF | TGCAGCGTTCGGACGGACCAAGAGACCCAGTACTTC
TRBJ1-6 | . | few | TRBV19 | CASSTLGSPLHF | TGTGCCAGTAGTACCCTAGGATCACCCCTCCACTTT
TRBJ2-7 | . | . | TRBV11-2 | CASSPRAQNYEQYF | TGTGCCAGCAGCCCCCGGGCCCAGAATTACGAGCAGTACTTC
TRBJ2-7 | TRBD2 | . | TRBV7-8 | CASSQRGAYEQYF | TGTGCCAGCTCCCAGCGGGGTGCCTACGAGCAGTACTTC
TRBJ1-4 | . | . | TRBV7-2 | CASRTGGGDEKLFF | TGTGCCAGCAGAACAGGCGGCGGGGATGAAAAACTGTTTTTT
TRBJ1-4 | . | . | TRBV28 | CASSLGTPGNEKLFF | TGTGCCAGCAGTCTCGGGACTCCCGGTAATGAAAAACTGTTTTTT
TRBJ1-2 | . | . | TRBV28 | CASSTPSLGAYGYTF | TGTGCCAGCAGCACACCCTCGTTAGGGGCCTATGGCTACACCTTC
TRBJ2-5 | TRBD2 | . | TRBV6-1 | CASAQRGDQETQYF | TGTGCCAGCGCCCAGCGGGGGGACCAAGAGACCCAGTACTTC
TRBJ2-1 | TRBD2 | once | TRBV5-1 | CASSFTSGGNNEQFF | TGCGCCAGCAGCTTTACTAGCGGGGGGAACAATGAGCAGTTCTTC
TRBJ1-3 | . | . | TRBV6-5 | CASRYRRDSGNTIYF | TGTGCCAGCAGATACCGGAGGGACTCTGGAAACACCATATATTTT
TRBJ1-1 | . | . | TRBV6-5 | CASSYSGPPEAFF | TGTGCCAGCAGTTACTCTGGGCCCCCTGAAGCTTTCTTT